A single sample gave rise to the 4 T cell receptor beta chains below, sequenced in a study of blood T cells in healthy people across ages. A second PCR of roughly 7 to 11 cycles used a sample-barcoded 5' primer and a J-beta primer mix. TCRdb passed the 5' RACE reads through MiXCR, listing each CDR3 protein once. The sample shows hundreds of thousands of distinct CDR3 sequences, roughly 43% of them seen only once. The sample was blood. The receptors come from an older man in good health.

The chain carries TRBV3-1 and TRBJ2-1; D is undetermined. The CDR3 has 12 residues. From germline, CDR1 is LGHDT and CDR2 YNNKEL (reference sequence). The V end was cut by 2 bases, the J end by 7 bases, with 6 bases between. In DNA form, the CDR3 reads TGTGCCAGCAGCCAATCACGGAATGAGCAGTTCTTC. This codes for CASSQSRNEQFF.

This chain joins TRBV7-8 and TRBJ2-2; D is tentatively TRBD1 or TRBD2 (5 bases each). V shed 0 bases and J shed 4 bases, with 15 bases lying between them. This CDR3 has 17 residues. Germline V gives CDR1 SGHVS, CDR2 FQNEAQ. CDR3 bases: TGTGCCAGCAGCTTAGCGGGACGGCGGTCCTCCACCGGGGAGCTGTTTTTT. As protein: CASSLAGRRSSTGELFF.

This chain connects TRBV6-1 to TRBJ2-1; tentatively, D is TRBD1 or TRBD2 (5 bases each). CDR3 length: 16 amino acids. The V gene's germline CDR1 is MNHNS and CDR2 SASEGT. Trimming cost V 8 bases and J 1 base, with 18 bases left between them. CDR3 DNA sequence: TGTGCCAGCCCTAGGGGCGTCGGGGTTTCCTACAATGAGCAGTTCTTC. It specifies CASPRGVGVSYNEQFF.

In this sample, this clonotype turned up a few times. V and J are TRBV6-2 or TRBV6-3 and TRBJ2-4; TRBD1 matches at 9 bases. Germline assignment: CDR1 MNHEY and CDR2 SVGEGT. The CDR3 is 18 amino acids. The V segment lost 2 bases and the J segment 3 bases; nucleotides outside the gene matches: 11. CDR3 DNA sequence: TGTGCCAGCAGTTACGAAACCGGGACAGGGAGTGGCAAAAACATTCAGTACTTC. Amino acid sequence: CASSYETGTGSGKNIQYF.